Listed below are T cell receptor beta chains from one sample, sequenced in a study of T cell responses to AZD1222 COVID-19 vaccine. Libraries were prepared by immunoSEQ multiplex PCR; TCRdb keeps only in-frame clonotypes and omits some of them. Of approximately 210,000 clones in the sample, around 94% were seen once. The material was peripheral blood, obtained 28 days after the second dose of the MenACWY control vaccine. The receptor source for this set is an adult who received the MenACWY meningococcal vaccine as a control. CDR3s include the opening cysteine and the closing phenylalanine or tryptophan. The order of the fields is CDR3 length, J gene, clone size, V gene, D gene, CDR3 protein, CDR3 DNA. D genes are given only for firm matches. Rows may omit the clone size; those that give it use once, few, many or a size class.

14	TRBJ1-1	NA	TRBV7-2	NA	CASSLVLVSLEAFF	TGTGCCAGCAGCTTAGTCCTGGTCAGTCTGGAAGCTTTCTTT
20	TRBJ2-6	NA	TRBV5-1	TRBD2	CASSPILAGGPVSGANVLTF	TGCGCCAGCAGCCCGATACTAGCGGGAGGGCCTGTGTCTGGGGCCAACGTCCTGACTTTC
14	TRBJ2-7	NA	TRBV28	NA	CASSKGGRGAEQYF	TGTGCCAGCAGTAAAGGTGGCAGGGGGGCCGAGCAGTACTTC
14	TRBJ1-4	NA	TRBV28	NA	CASRPGGENEKLFF	TGTGCCAGCAGGCCGGGTGGCGAGAATGAAAAACTGTTTTTT
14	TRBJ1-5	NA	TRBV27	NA	CASRGQRGNQPQHF	TGTGCCAGCAGAGGACAGAGGGGGAATCAGCCCCAGCATTTT
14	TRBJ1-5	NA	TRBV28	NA	CASSTIGGGQPQHF	TGTGCCAGCAGCACGATCGGGGGCGGACAGCCCCAGCATTTT
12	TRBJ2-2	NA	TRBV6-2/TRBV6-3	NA	CASSHGAGELFF	TGTGCCAGCAGCCACGGGGCCGGGGAGCTGTTTTTT
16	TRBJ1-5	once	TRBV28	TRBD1	CASSPFAGGASQPQHF	TGTGCCAGCAGTCCCTTTGCAGGGGGCGCGAGTCAGCCCCAGCATTTT
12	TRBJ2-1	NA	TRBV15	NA	CATSSGVNEQFF	TGTGCCACCAGCTCCGGGGTAAATGAGCAGTTCTTC
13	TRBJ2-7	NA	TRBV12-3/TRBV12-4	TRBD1	CASREGTVEEQYF	TGTGCCAGCAGAGAGGGGACAGTTGAAGAGCAGTACTTC
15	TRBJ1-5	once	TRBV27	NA	CASSLAQGGDQPQHF	TGTGCCAGCAGTTTGGCGCAAGGTGGGGATCAGCCCCAGCATTTT
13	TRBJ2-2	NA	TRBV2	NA	CASSGRDAGELFF	TGTGCCAGCAGTGGTAGGGACGCCGGGGAGCTGTTTTTT
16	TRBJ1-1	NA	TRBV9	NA	CASSVGIRSANTEAFF	TGTGCCAGCAGCGTAGGAATAAGGAGTGCAAACACTGAAGCTTTCTTT
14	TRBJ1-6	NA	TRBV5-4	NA	CASSFRGPNSPLHF	TGTGCCAGCAGCTTTCGCGGACCCAATTCACCCCTCCACTTT
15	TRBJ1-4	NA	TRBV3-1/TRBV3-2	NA	CASSQVSGTNEKLFF	TGTGCCAGCAGCCAAGTTTCAGGTACTAATGAAAAACTGTTTTTT
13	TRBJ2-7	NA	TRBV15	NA	CATSTPRGYEQYF	TGTGCCACCAGCACTCCGAGGGGGTACGAGCAGTACTTC
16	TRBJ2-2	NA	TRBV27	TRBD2	CASSLSSGRGSGELFF	TGTGCCAGCAGTTTATCTAGCGGGAGAGGGTCCGGGGAGCTGTTTTTT